What follows are 17 T cell receptor beta chains derived from one specimen sequenced in a study of response to subunit inactivated influenza vaccine. MiXCR, applied by TCRdb to the RT-PCR reads, yields one record per CDR3 protein. The repertoire holds around 580,000 distinct CDR3 sequences, with about an eighth as singletons. The sample here was PBMCs from blood, taken on the day of vaccination. These receptors all come from a man between 50 and 59 years old who received an inactivated influenza vaccine.

This clonotype showed up just a few times. The chain couples TRBV29-1 to TRBJ1-1; 9 nucleotides match TRBD1. V trimming: 6 bases; J trimming: 4 bases; junction bases outside the gene matches: 12. The CDR3 extends over 15 amino acids. Germline loops: CDR1 SQVTM, CDR2 ANQGSEA. The CDR3 DNA reads TGCAGCGTAACAGGGGGCTGGAGGGTTAGCACTGAAGCTTTCTTT. Translation: CSVTGGWRVSTEAFF.

The sample holds a few counts of this clonotype. The J gene is TRBJ2-1, the V gene TRBV4-2; 14 bases are shared with TRBD2. This CDR3 has 18 amino acids. V trimming: 0 bases; J trimming: 1 base; junction bases outside the gene matches: 2. The germline CDR1 and CDR2 sequences are LGHNA and YNFKEQ. CDR3 protein: CASSQEGTSGGSYNEQFF. The CDR3 nucleotides are TGTGCCAGCAGCCAAGAGGGGACTAGCGGGGGTTCCTACAATGAGCAGTTCTTC.

J is TRBJ2-3 and V is TRBV20-1; D is unclear. The CDR3 spans 12 residues. Per germline, CDR1 DFQATT and CDR2 SNEGSKA (reference sequence). In DNA, the CDR3 is TGCAGAGCACCCGGCCGGCCAGATACGCAGTATTTT. It encodes CRAPGRPDTQYF.

This clonotype has only a few counts. In nucleotides, the CDR3 is TGTGCCATCAGGGGGACAGGGTACGAGCAGTACTTC. Encoded protein: CAIRGTGYEQYF. V gene TRBV10-3 combines with J gene TRBJ2-7, with 9 bases aligning to TRBD1. Per germline, CDR1 ENHRY and CDR2 SYGVKD. The V gene end was trimmed by 6 bases and the J gene end by 4 bases; junction bases not matched to a gene: 1. The CDR3 contains 12 residues.

This clonotype came up a few times. V usage is TRBV12-3 or TRBV12-4 and J usage is TRBJ1-1, with 7 bases aligning to TRBD1. Trimming removed 7 bases from V and 1 base from J; junction bases left unmatched: 6. This CDR3 has 14 amino acids. The CDR3 nucleotides read TGTGCCAGCAATAGCCGGGACAGGAACACTGAAGCTTTCTTT. It specifies CASNSRDRNTEAFF.

This clonotype was detected a few times. The chain recombines TRBV15 with TRBJ2-5; D is uncertain. The germline CDR1 and CDR2 sequences are LNHNV and YYDKDF (reference sequence). Trimming took off 0 bases at V and 5 bases at J, with 13 bases between the two ends. The CDR3 spans 15 residues. The CDR3 loop reads CATSRDRGLTETQYF. CDR3 bases: TGTGCCACCAGCAGAGATCGAGGCCTGACGGAGACCCAGTACTTC.

This clonotype was counted many times. The chain joins TRBV28 to TRBJ2-7; TRBD2 agrees at 7 bases. This CDR3 contains 14 residues. Germline V gene lookup returns CDR1 MDHEN and CDR2 SYDVKM. Losses at the gene ends were 3 bases for V and 4 bases for J; bases not matched to a gene: 6. The CDR3 coding sequence is TGTGCCAGCAGTTTTTCTAGCGGATTATACGAGCAGTACTTC. Protein product: CASSFSSGLYEQYF.

The chain is built from TRBV28 and TRBJ2-3, with D possibly being TRBD2 (6 bases). Germline values: CDR1 MDHEN, CDR2 SYDVKM. Trimming took 3 bases from V and 1 from J, leaving 23 bases between them. This CDR3 contains 19 residues. The CDR3 DNA follows: TGTGCCAGCAGTTTCGCCCCCCGCTCGCGAACGGGAGGCACAGATACGCAGTATTTT. Translated: CASSFAPRSRTGGTDTQYF.

This clonotype showed up just a few times. The chain joins TRBV20-1 to TRBJ2-5; D uncertain. The V end was cut by 4 bases, the J end by 0 bases, with 12 bases between. The germline CDR1 and CDR2 sequences are DFQATT and SNEGSKA (reference sequence). This CDR3 contains 14 residues. The CDR3 coding sequence is TGCAGTGCTAACGCCCTGGATTACCAAGAGACCCAGTACTTC. This encodes CSANALDYQETQYF.

This clonotype was counted a few times. V usage is TRBV14 and J usage is TRBJ1-3; D unresolved. CDR1 and CDR2 (germline): SGHDN, FVKESK. V lost 4 bases and J 2 bases, leaving 6 bases between the germline ends. This CDR3 has 13 residues. CDR3 DNA sequence: TGTGCCAGCAGCCTAGTCGCTGGAAACACCATATATTTT. This codes for CASSLVAGNTIYF.

The genes are TRBV3-1 and TRBJ2-3; D not certain. CDR3 size: 15 residues. Germline V gene data show CDR1 as LGHDT and CDR2 as YNNKEL (reference sequence). V lost 0 bases and J 0 bases, leaving 7 bases between the germline ends. CDR3 coding DNA: TGTGCCAGCAGCCAAGAGCAAATTAGCACAGATACGCAGTATTTT. As protein: CASSQEQISTDTQYF.

This clonotype was detected only a few times. The rearrangement links TRBV5-1 to TRBJ2-1; 12 bases match TRBD1. V dropped 4 bases and J dropped 9; count of bases not matched to a gene: 29. From germline, CDR1 is SGHRS and CDR2 YFSETQ. This CDR3 comprises 22 residues. The CDR3 sequence is CASSGGTGGFSAGGYVGLEQFF. The CDR3 nucleotides are TGCGCCAGCAGCGGGGGGACAGGGGGCTTCTCAGCGGGAGGCTACGTAGGTCTTGAGCAGTTCTTC.

The CDR3 reads CASSYDSVSSYEQYF. Here the CDR3 DNA reads TGTGCCAGCAGTTATGACTCTGTGAGCTCCTACGAGCAGTACTTC. The chain employs TRBV12-3 or TRBV12-4 and TRBJ2-7, with D unclear. V dropped 4 bases and J dropped 0 bases, with 13 bases sitting between them. The length of the CDR3 is 15 residues.

This clonotype was seen only a few times. V gene TRBV12-3 or TRBV12-4 combines with J gene TRBJ2-2; no clear D gene. The CDR3 spans 13 residues. With 7 bases removed from V and 4 bases from J, the gap between germline ends came to 10 bases. The CDR3 DNA reads as TGTGCCAGCAACCTAGACTTCACCGGGGAGCTGTTTTTT. Its translation: CASNLDFTGELFF.

The chain carries TRBV12-3 or TRBV12-4 and TRBJ2-2; D assignment may be TRBD1 or TRBD2 (6 bases each). V lost 7 bases and J 5 bases, leaving 14 bases between the germline ends. The CDR3 consists of 14 residues. DNA of the CDR3: TGTGCCAGCACTTTCCTAGGGGGGACCGGGGAGCTGTTTTTT. Translating it yields CASTFLGGTGELFF.

This sequence joins TRBV7-8 and TRBJ2-1; D is possibly TRBD1 (6 bases). Germline CDR1 SGHVS, CDR2 FQNEAQ. The CDR3 consists of 18 residues. V was trimmed by 1 base and J by 0 bases, leaving 16 bases between them. The CDR3 loop reads CASSLVWGRVSSYNEQFF. The CDR3 nucleotides are TGTGCCAGCAGCTTAGTTTGGGGGCGCGTGAGCTCCTACAATGAGCAGTTCTTC.

In its sample, this clonotype was seen a few times. The chain combines TRBV11-2 with TRBJ2-7; perhaps TRBD2 as D (6 bases). The CDR3 spans 18 residues. The germline CDR1 and CDR2 sequences are SGHAT and FQNNGV. The V and J ends lost 1 base and 2 bases respectively, with 21 bases between them. The CDR3 bases are TGTGCCAGCAGCTTAGTGGGCAGGGAACGGACTATCGCCTACGAGCAGTACTTC. Amino acid sequence: CASSLVGRERTIAYEQYF.